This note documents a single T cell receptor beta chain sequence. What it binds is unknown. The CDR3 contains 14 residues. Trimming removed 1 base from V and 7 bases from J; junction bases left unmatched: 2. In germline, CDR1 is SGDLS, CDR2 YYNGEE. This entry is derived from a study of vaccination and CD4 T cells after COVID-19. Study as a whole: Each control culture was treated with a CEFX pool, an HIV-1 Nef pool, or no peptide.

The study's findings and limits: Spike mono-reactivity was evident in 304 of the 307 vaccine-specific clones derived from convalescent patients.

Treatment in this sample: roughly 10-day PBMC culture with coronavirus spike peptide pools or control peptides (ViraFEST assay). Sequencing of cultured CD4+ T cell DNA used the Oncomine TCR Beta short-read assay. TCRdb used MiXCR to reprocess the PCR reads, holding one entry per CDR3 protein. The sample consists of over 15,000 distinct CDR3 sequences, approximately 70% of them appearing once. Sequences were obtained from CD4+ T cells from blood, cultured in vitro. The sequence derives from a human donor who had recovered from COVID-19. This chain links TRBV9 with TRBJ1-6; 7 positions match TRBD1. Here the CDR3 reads CASSVRQGNSPLHF. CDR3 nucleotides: TGTGCCAGCAGCGTACGACAGGGCAATTCACCCCTCCACTTT.